This entry is about one TCR beta chain. This record comes from a study of long-term antiretroviral therapy in people with HIV. Study summary: A decade or so separates the oldest specimens from the later 2015 immediate-ART recommendation.

There was at least one pre-ART PBMC sample for each donor, plus at least two post-ART PBMC samples. Survey-level immunoSEQ v3.0 assays were run. Sequenced by immunoSEQ multiplex PCR; TCRdb stores in-frame clones only, minus some. Of some 25,000 clones in the sample, roughly 88% were seen once. CDR1 is SEHNR and CDR2 is FQNEAQ in the germline V gene (reference sequence). J was trimmed by 5 bases and V by 5 bases; bases with no gene match: 6. This CDR3 contains 15 residues. The sample in question was unsorted PBMCs, obtained almost 4.6 years after starting antiretroviral therapy. The chain employs TRBV7-9 and TRBJ2-3; 11 bases line up with TRBD2. The TCR sequence derives from a man aged 30-40 years with HIV. The chain's CDR3 is CASSGTSGWVDTQYF. The CDR3 DNA reads as TGTGCCAGCAGCGGGACTAGCGGATGGGTAGATACGCAGTATTTT.